A selection of T cell receptor beta chains follows, all from one sample in a study of shared clonotypes between healthy human individuals. Data came from immunoSEQ multiplex PCR; TCRdb stores just in-frame clones and leaves some out. The table has roughly 1.5 million clones, approximately 98% seen once. What was sequenced was naive CD4+ T cells sorted from blood. All receptors derive from a young man in good health. The CDR3 runs from the conserved cysteine through the conserved F or W. The order of the fields is J gene, D gene, clone size, V gene, CDR3 DNA, CDR3 protein. D genes are given only for firm matches. Part of the rows lack a size; the others show once, few, many or a class for expanded clones.

TRBJ2-1	TRBD2	-	TRBV5-4	TGTGCCAGCAGGACACTAGCGGGAGGCTCCTACAATGAGCAGTTCTTC	CASRTLAGGSYNEQFF
TRBJ2-7	-	-	TRBV5-1	TGCGCCAGCAGCGCCTCGGGACGCAGCTCCTACGAGCAGTACTTC	CASSASGRSSYEQYF
TRBJ1-5	-	-	TRBV27	TGTGCCACCCGGGACCGCAGCAATCAGCCCCAGCATTTT	CATRDRSNQPQHF
TRBJ2-5	-	-	TRBV29-1	TGCAGCGTTGATCCGGGACAAGAGACCCAGTACTTC	CSVDPGQETQYF
TRBJ2-3	TRBD2	-	TRBV18	TGTGCCAGCTCACTAGCGGGAGGGCCTAGAGATACGCAGTATTTT	CASSLAGGPRDTQYF
TRBJ1-5	-	-	TRBV19	TGTGCCAGTAGTCTGGGACACCATAGCAATCAGCCCCAGCATTTT	CASSLGHHSNQPQHF
TRBJ1-1	-	-	TRBV6-6	TGTGCCAGCAGTTACTCGAAATCTACGACGTTCTTT	CASSYSKSTTFF
TRBJ2-1	-	-	TRBV28	TGTGCCAGCAGTTTAGTTGTCCTCAATGAGCAGTTCTTC	CASSLVVLNEQFF
TRBJ2-7	-	-	TRBV29-1	TGCAGCGTTGTTGGGGGAGACTACGAGCAGTACTTC	CSVVGGDYEQYF
TRBJ1-4	TRBD1	-	TRBV16	TGTGCCAGCAGCCAATCAGGAGGGGGCTGGGAAAAACTGTTTTTT	CASSQSGGGWEKLFF
TRBJ2-2	-	once	TRBV21-1	TGTGCCAGCAGCAAATCCTTCCAACGGGAGCTGTTTTTT	CASSKSFQRELFF
TRBJ2-7	TRBD1	-	TRBV28	TGTGCCAGCAGTTCCCTCGGGACAGTCCACTACGAGCAGTACTTC	CASSSLGTVHYEQYF
TRBJ1-1	-	once	TRBV20-1	TGCAGTCCCCTTCGGGGCACTGAAGCTTTCTTT	CSPLRGTEAFF
TRBJ2-7	-	-	TRBV28	TGTGCCAGCAGCCGTTTAACCTACGAGCAGTACTTC	CASSRLTYEQYF
TRBJ2-7	-	-	TRBV10-3	TGTGCCATCACACCCCCAAGCTTC	CAITPPSF
TRBJ2-1	-	-	TRBV27	TGTGCCAGCAGTTTATGGCTGGGAGCTGAGCAGTTCTTC	CASSLWLGAEQFF
TRBJ2-7	-	-	TRBV27	TGTGCCAGCAGTTTATCCTTAGGACCCGCCTACGAGCAGTACTTC	CASSLSLGPAYEQYF
TRBJ1-4	-	-	TRBV27	TGTGCCAGCAGTTTGACGTCCGGGCCCAACAATAATGAAAAACTGTTTTTT	CASSLTSGPNNNEKLFF
TRBJ1-1	-	-	TRBV30	TGTGCCTGGACCTTGGGACGGCTCATGAACACTGAAGCTTTCTTT	CAWTLGRLMNTEAFF
TRBJ2-5	-	-	TRBV5-1	TGCGCCAGCAGCTCCGGAGTTGAGGAGACCCAGTACTTC	CASSSGVEETQYF
TRBJ1-2	TRBD1	once	TRBV29-1	TGCAGCGTCGGGACAGGGGGCAGCTATGGCTACACCTTC	CSVGTGGSYGYTF
TRBJ2-1	-	-	TRBV5-1	TGCGCCAGCAGCTTCTCCCCAGCCGAGATGGAGCAGTTCTTC	CASSFSPAEMEQFF
TRBJ1-5	-	-	TRBV18	TGTGCCAGCTCACCACGATCGGCAGGAGGCAATCAGCCCCAGCATTTT	CASSPRSAGGNQPQHF
TRBJ1-2	-	-	TRBV9	TGTGCCAGCAGCGTAGACAACAACTATGGCTACACCTTC	CASSVDNNYGYTF
TRBJ2-7	TRBD1	-	TRBV18	TGTGCCAGCTCACCACGACAGGGGAAGACCTACGAGCAGTACTTC	CASSPRQGKTYEQYF
TRBJ2-2	-	-	TRBV15	TGTGCCACCAGCAGAGAATTGGCGGCGAGCACCGGGGAGCTGTTTTTT	CATSRELAASTGELFF
TRBJ2-5	TRBD2	-	TRBV10-3	TGTGCCATCAGTCCGACTAGCGGGAGGGCCTTCGGAGAGACCCAGTACTTC	CAISPTSGRAFGETQYF
TRBJ2-7	-	-	TRBV29-1	TGCAGCGTTCAGGGGTCCACCTACGAGCAGTACTTC	CSVQGSTYEQYF
TRBJ2-2	-	-	TRBV19	TGTGCCAGTAGTATAGGGGGTCCCGGGGAGCTGTTTTTT	CASSIGGPGELFF
TRBJ2-1	-	-	TRBV7-8	TGTGCCAGCAGCTTAGGTGGGGGCTCCTACAATGAGCAGTTCTTC	CASSLGGGSYNEQFF
TRBJ2-4	-	-	TRBV7-2	TGTGCCAGCAGCCGGGACTTTAAAAACATTCAGTACTTC	CASSRDFKNIQYF
TRBJ1-3	TRBD1	-	TRBV7-9	TGTGCCAGCAGTCCTACAGGGGTTCCTGGAAACACCATATATTTT	CASSPTGVPGNTIYF
TRBJ2-3	-	once	TRBV6-1	TGTGCCAGCAGTACTAGCCCCAGGGCAGATACGCAGTATTTT	CASSTSPRADTQYF
TRBJ2-3	-	-	TRBV28	TGTGCCAGCAGTCTGTTTGGGGCAGGGGACACAGATACGCAGTATTTT	CASSLFGAGDTDTQYF
TRBJ2-1	TRBD2	-	TRBV11-2	TGTGCCAGCAGCTTAAGGCGACTAGCAGATGAGCAGTTCTTC	CASSLRRLADEQFF
TRBJ2-2	-	-	TRBV5-1	TGCGCCAGCAGCTCACAGAACACCGGGGAGCTGTTTTTT	CASSSQNTGELFF
TRBJ2-5	-	-	TRBV28	TGTGCCAGCATCCCTACCTTGGGGACGGGGCAAGAGACCCAGTACTTC	CASIPTLGTGQETQYF
TRBJ2-7	-	once	TRBV28	TGTGCCAGCAGTCTTTTTGACCATTACAGTCGGGAGCAGTACTTC	CASSLFDHYSREQYF
TRBJ1-1	-	-	TRBV6-5	TGTGCCAGCAGTTACTCCGGTCAGGCGAACACTGAAGCTTTCTTT	CASSYSGQANTEAFF
TRBJ1-1	-	-	TRBV28	TGTGCCAGCAGCCGGGTTTTTGAAGCTTTCTTT	CASSRVFEAFF
TRBJ2-7	-	-	TRBV10-1	TGCGCCAGCAGTGAGTATTCTGACGCGCCCCTTTACTTC	CASSEYSDAPLYF
TRBJ2-1	-	-	TRBV9	TGTGCCAGCAGCGAGCTGCCCGGAAACCTCAATGAGCAGTTCTTC	CASSELPGNLNEQFF
TRBJ2-7	TRBD2	-	TRBV6-5	TGTGCCAGCAGTAATCCTAGCGGGAAGACCTACGAGCAGTACTTC	CASSNPSGKTYEQYF
TRBJ1-1	-	-	TRBV5-1	TGCGCCAGCAGCCAATCGTTCACTGAAGCTTTCTTT	CASSQSFTEAFF